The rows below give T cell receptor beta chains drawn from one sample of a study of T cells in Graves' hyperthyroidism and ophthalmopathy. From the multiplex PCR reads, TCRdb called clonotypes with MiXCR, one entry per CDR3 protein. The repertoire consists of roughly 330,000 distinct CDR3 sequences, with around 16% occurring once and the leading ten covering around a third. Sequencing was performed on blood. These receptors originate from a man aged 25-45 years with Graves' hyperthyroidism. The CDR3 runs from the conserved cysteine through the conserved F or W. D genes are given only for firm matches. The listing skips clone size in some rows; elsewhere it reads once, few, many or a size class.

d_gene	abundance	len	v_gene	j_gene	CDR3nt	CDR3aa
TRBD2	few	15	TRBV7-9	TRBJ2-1	TGTGCCAGCAGCTTAGCTCTAGCGGGAGGCAATGAGCAGTTCTTC	CASSLALAGGNEQFF
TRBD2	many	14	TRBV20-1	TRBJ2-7	TGCAGTGCCCCGAAGCGGGGGGGCGGTCACGAGCAGTACTTC	CSAPKRGGGHEQYF
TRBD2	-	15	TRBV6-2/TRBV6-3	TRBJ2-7	TGTGCCAGCAGTGACCCTCGGACTAGCGGTCCTGAGCAGTACTTC	CASSDPRTSGPEQYF
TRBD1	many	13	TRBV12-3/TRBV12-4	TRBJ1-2	TGTGCCAGCAGTCCAACGGACAGGAGGGGCTACACCTTC	CASSPTDRRGYTF
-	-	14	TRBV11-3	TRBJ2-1	TGTGCCAGCAGCTTAGATACGGGTTACAATGAGCAGTTCTTC	CASSLDTGYNEQFF
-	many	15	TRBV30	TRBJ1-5	TGTGCCTGGAGTGTACTAGGGGCCTACCAACAGCCCCAGCATTTT	CAWSVLGAYQQPQHF
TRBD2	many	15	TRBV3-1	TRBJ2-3	TGTGCCAGCAGCCAAGGGACTAGCGGCACAGATACGCAGTATTTT	CASSQGTSGTDTQYF
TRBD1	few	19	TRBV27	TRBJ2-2	TGTGCCAGCGGGCGGCTATATAAACGGGACAGGGATGTCGCCGGGGAGCTGTTTTTT	CASGRLYKRDRDVAGELFF
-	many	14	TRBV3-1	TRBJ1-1	TGTGCCAGCAGCCAGCGGGATTCGAACACTGAAGCTTTCTTT	CASSQRDSNTEAFF
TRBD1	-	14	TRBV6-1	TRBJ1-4	TGTGCCAGCAGCCACGACAGGGGTGGGGAAAAACTGTTTTTT	CASSHDRGGEKLFF
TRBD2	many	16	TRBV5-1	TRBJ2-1	TGCGCCAGCAGTCCCCCTTTAGCGGGAGGGCCAGGTGAGCAGTTCTTC	CASSPPLAGGPGEQFF
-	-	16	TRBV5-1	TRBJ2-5	TGCGCCAGCAGCTTTCCTCGGGCCAGCCTTCAAGAGACCCAGTACTTC	CASSFPRASLQETQYF
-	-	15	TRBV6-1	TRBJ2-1	TGTGCCAGCAGTTTACAGGCTAGCTCCTACAATGAGCAGTTCTTC	CASSLQASSYNEQFF
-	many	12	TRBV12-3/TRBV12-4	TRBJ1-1	TGTGCCAGCATCCTGGGCGGGTACGGAGCTTTCTTT	CASILGGYGAFF
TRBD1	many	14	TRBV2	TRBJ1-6	TGTGCCAGCAGTCGGGACAGGGCGAATTCACCCCTCCACTTT	CASSRDRANSPLHF
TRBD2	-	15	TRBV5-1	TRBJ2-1	TGCGCCAGCAGCTTGCCTAGCGGGAAAGTCAATGAGCAGTTCTTC	CASSLPSGKVNEQFF
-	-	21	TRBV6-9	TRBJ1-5	TGTGCCATCAGTGAGTCGAAGGCGGGGTCGTCTCGGGCAGGGGCCAATCAGCCCCAGCATTTT	CAISESKAGSSRAGANQPQHF
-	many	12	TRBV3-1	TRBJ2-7	TGTGCCAGCAGCCAATGGTTGGACGAGCAGTACTTC	CASSQWLDEQYF
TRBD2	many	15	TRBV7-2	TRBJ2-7	TGTGCCACCGGGCCCGGACTAGCGGGACCCTACGAGCAGTACTTC	CATGPGLAGPYEQYF
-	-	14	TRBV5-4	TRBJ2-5	TGTGCCAGCAGCTTCGGGGTAGTGAAAGAGACCCAGTACTTC	CASSFGVVKETQYF
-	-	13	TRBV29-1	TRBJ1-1	TGCAGCGTTCAATCAACCTTGGATACTGAAGCTTTCTTT	CSVQSTLDTEAFF
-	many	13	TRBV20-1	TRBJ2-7	TGCAGTGCTAGAGTGGGCCCAGATTACGAGCAGTACTTC	CSARVGPDYEQYF
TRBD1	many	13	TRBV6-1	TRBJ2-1	TGTGCCAGCAGACCTACAGGGGGCAATGAGCAGTTCTTC	CASRPTGGNEQFF
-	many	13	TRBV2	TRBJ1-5	TGTGCCAGCAGTGAGATCCCGGAGCAGCCCCAGCATTTT	CASSEIPEQPQHF
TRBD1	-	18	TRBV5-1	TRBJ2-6	TGCGCCAGCAGCTTAGACAGGGGAATGTCCCCTGGGGCCAACGTCCTGACTTTC	CASSLDRGMSPGANVLTF
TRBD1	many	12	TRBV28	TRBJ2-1	TGTGCCAGCAGTCTCTGGACAGGCCGGCAGTTCTTC	CASSLWTGRQFF
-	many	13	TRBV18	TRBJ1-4	TGTGCCAGCTCAGAGGGGTCGGCTGAAAAACTGTTTTTT	CASSEGSAEKLFF
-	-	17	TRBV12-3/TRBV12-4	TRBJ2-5	TGTGCCAGCAGGCGGGGTAGGGGGGGGAAAAAACAAGAGACCCAGTACTTC	CASRRGRGGKKQETQYF